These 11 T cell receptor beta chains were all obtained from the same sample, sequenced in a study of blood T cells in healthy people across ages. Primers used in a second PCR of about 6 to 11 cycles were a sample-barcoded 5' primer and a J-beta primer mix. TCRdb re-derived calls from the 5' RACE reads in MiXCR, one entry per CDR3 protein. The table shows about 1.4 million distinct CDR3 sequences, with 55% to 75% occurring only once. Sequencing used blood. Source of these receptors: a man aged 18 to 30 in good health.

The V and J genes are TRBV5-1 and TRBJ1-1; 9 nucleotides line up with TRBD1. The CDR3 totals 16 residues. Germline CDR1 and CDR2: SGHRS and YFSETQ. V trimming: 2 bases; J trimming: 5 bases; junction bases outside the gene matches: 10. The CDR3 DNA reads TGCGCCAGCAGCTTAGGAACAGGGGGCGGTGGGACTGAAGCTTTCTTT. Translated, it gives CASSLGTGGGGTEAFF.

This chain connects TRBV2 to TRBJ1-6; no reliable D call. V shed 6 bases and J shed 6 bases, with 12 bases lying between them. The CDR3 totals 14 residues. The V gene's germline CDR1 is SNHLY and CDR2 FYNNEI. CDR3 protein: CASRKDGSNSPLHF. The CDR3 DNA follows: TGTGCCAGCAGGAAGGACGGTTCTAATTCACCCCTCCACTTT.

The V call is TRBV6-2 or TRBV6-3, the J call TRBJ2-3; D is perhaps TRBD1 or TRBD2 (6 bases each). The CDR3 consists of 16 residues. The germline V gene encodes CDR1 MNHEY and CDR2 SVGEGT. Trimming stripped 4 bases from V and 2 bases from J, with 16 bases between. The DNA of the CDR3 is TGTGCCAGCAGTTCCCCTACTCGGGGGCCCACAGATACGCAGTATTTT. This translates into CASSSPTRGPTDTQYF.

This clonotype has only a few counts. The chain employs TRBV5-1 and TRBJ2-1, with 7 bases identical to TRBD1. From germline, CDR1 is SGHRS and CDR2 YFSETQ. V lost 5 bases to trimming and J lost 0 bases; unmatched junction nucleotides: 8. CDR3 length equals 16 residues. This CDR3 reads CASRVLTGSSYNEQFF. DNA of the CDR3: TGCGCCAGCAGAGTGCTGACAGGGAGCTCCTACAATGAGCAGTTCTTC. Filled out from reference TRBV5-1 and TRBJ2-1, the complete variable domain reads KAGVTQTPRYLIKTRGQQVTLSCSPISGHRSVSWYQQTPGQGLQFLFEYFSETQRNKGNFPGRFSGRQFSNSRSEMNVSTLELGDSALYLCASRVLTGSSYNEQFFGPGTRLTVL.

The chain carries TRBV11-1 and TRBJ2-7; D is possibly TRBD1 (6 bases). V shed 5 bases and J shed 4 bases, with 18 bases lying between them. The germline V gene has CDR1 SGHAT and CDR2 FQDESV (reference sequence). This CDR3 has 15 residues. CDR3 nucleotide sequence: TGTGCCAGCAGCCTGTACACAGGGCCGGAATACGAGCAGTACTTC. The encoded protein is CASSLYTGPEYEQYF. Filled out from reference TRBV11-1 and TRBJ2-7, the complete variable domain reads EAEVAQSPRYKITEKSQAVAFWCDPISGHATLYWYRQILGQGPELLVQFQDESVVDDSQLPKDRFSAERLKGVDSTLKIQPAELGDSAMYLCASSLYTGPEYEQYFGPGTRLTVT.

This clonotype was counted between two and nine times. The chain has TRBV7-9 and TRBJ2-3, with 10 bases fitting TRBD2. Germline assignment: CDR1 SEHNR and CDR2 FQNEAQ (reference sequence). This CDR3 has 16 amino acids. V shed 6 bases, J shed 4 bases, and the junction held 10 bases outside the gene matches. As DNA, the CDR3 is TGTGCCAGCAGACGAGCGGGGGGGCAAGATCCAGATACGCAGTATTTT. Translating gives CASRRAGGQDPDTQYF.

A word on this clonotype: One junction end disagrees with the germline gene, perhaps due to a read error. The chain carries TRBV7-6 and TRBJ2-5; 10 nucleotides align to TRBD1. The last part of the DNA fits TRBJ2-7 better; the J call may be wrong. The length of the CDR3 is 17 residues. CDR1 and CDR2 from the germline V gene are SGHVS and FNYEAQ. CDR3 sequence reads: CASSLVEGQGLSYEQYF. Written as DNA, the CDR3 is TGTGCCAGTAGCTTAGTAGAGGGACAGGGGCTCTCCTACGAGCAGTACTTC.

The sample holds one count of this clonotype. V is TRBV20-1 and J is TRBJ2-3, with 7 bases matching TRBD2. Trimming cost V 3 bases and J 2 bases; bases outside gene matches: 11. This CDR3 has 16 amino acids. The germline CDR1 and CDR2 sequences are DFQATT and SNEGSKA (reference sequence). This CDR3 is CSASGAGRVLTDTQYF. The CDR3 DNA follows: TGCAGTGCTAGTGGGGCAGGGAGGGTCCTCACAGATACGCAGTATTTT.

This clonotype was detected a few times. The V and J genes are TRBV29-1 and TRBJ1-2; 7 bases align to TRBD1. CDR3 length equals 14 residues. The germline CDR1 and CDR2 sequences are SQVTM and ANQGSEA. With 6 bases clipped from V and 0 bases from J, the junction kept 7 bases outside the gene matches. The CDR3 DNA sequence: TGCAGCGTGACTACAGGGGTCCCTAACTATGGCTACACCTTC. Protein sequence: CSVTTGVPNYGYTF.

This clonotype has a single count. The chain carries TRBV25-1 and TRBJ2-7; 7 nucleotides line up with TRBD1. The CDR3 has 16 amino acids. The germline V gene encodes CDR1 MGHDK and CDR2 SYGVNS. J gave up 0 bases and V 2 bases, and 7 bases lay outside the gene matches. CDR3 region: CASSEVGTVGSYEQYF. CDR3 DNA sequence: TGTGCCAGCAGTGAAGTCGGGACAGTAGGCTCCTACGAGCAGTACTTC.

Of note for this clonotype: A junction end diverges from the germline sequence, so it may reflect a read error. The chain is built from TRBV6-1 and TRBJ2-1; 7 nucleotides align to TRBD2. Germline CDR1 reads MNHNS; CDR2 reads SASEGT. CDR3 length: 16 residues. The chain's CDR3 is CASSEYAGAFDNEQFF. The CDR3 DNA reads TGTGCCAGTAGTGAATATGCGGGAGCGTTTGACAATGAGCAGTTCTTC.